This TCR beta chain was observed in a study of blood T cells in healthy people across ages. Each sample provided at least 5.5 micrograms of extracted total RNA. Together with a sample-barcoded 5' primer, a J-beta primer mix was included in a second PCR lasting roughly 6 to 12 cycles. TCRdb reprocessed the 5' RACE reads with MiXCR, giving one entry per CDR3 protein. In the table there are 1.5 million to 2 million distinct CDR3 sequences, roughly 30% of which are singletons. Whole-study findings and limits: Long-lived and aged donors differed, with more naive CD4+ cells and higher diversity in the long-lived.

The sample holds many counts of this clonotype. No antigen is known for it. Germline CDR1 reads LGHNA; CDR2 reads YNFKEQ. V lost 2 bases to trimming and J lost 3 bases, with 11 bases between them. This CDR3 spans 16 amino acids. The V gene is TRBV4-2, the J gene TRBJ2-6, with a possible D match to TRBD2 (6 bases). Sequencing was done on a sample of blood. This TCR derives from a woman in her twenties or thirties in good health. DNA of the CDR3: TGTGCCAGCAGCCAATATGGGGGGAGTGGGGCCAACGTCCTGACTTTC. This encodes CASSQYGGSGANVLTF.